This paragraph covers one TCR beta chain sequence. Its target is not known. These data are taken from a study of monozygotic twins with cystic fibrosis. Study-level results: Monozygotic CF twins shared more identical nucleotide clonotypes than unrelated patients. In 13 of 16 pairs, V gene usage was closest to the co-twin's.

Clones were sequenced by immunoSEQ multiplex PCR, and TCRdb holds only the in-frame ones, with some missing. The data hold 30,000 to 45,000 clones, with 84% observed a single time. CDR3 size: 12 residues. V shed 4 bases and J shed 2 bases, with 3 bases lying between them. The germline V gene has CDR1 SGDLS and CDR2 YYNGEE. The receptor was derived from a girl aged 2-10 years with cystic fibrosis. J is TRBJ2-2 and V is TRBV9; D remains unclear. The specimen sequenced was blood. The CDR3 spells CASSLNTGELFF. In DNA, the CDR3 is TGTGCCAGCAGCCTAAACACCGGGGAGCTGTTTTTT.